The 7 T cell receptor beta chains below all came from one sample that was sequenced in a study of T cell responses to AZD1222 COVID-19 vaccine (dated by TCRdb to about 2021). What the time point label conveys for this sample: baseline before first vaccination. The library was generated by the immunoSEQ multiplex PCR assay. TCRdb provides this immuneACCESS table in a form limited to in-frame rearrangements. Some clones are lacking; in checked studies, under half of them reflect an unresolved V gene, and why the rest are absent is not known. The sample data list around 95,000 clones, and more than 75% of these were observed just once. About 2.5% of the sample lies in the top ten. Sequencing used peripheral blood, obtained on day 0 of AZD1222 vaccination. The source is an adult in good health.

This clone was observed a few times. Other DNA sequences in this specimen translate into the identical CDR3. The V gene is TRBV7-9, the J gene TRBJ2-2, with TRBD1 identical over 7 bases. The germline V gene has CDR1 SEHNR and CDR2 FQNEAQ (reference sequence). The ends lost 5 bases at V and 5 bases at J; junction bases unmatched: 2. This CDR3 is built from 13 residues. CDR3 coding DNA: TGTGCCAGCAGCCTGACAGGGACCGGGGAGCTGTTTTTT. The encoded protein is CASSLTGTGELFF.

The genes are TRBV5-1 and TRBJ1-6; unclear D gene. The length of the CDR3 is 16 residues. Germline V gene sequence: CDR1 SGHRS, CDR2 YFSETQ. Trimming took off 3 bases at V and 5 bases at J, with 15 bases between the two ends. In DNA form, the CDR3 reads TGCGCCAGCAGCTCCGAGGGTGCGAGAAATAATTCACCCCTCCACTTT. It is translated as CASSSEGARNNSPLHF.

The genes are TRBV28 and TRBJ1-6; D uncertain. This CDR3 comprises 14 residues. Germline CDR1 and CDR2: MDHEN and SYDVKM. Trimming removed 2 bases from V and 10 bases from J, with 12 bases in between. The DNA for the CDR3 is TGTGCCAGCAGTTTAGCTTCCAGGCGGTCACCCCTCCACTTT. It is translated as CASSLASRRSPLHF. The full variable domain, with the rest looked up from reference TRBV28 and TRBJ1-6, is DVKVTQSSRYLVKRTGEKVFLECVQDMDHENMFWYRQDPGLGLRLIYFSYDVKMKEKGDIPEGYSVSREKKERFSLILESASTNQTSMYLCASSLASRRSPLHFGNGTRLTVT.

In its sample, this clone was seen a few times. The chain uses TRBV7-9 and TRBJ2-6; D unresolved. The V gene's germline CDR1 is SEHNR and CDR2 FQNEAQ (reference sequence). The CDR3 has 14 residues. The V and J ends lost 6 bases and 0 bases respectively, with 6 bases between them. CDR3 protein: CASSYLSGANVLTF. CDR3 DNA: TGTGCCAGCAGTTACCTCTCTGGGGCCAACGTCCTGACTTTC. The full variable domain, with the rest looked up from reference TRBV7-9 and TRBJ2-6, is DTGVSQNPRHKITKRGQNVTFRCDPISEHNRLYWYRQTLGQGPEFLTYFQNEAQLEKSRLLSDRFSAERPKGSFSTLEIQRTEQGDSAMYLCASSYLSGANVLTFGAGSRLTVL.

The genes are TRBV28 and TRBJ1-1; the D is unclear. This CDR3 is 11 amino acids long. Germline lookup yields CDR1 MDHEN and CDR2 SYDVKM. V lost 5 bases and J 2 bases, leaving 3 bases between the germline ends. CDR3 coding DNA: TGTGCCAGCAGTATAAACACTGAAGCTTTCTTT. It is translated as CASSINTEAFF.

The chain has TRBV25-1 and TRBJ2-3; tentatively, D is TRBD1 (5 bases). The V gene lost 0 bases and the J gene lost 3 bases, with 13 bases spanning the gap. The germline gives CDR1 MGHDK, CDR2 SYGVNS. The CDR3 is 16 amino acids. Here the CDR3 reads CASSEYPQVRTDTQYF. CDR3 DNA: TGTGCCAGCAGTGAATACCCACAGGTCAGAACAGATACGCAGTATTTT.

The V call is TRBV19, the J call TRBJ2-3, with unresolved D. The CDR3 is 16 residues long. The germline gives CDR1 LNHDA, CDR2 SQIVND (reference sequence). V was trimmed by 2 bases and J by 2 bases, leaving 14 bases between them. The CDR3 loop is CASSISAVRNTDTQYF. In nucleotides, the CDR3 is TGTGCCAGTAGTATATCGGCGGTCAGAAACACAGATACGCAGTATTTT.